The entry below gives a single TCR beta chain sequence along with its context. With unsorted samples, genomic DNA was obtained from about 90 million PBMCs. Several immunoSEQ 96-well plates shared each subset's DNA, each plate a replicate. PCR replicates from unsorted PBMC used approximately 290 ng DNA, and this amount was tens of thousands of T cell genomes. Produced via immunoSEQ multiplex PCR; TCRdb's table is partial and in-frame only. The sample contains about 450,000 clones, roughly 78% of which appear only once. This sample was included in a study of shared clonotypes between healthy human individuals. About the study: Aged between 18 and 49, the donors were a couple of women and three men.

CDR3 length equals 14 residues. Germline loops: CDR1 SGHTA, CDR2 FQGNSA. The V and J ends lost 5 bases and 8 bases respectively, with 15 bases between them. The sample comprised PBMCs. This sequence joins TRBV7-2 and TRBJ1-4; no clear D gene. The receptor was derived from a woman aged 40 to 50 in good health. Some clones in this sample may be carry-over from other donors' samples. CDR3 coding DNA: TGTGCCAGCAGCCCCTCCCCCAATTTGGAAAAACTGTTTTTT. It is translated as CASSPSPNLEKLFF.